This T cell receptor (beta chain) derives from a study of patients and donors after allogeneic stem cell transplantation. The CDR3 extends over 15 amino acids. Per germline, CDR1 WNHNN and CDR2 SYGVQD (reference sequence). Trimming cost V 3 bases and J 2 bases; bases outside gene matches: 5. The table lists this clonotype with a few counts. TCRdb fed the RT-PCR reads into MiXCR, producing one record per CDR3 protein. The sample shows fewer than 75,000 distinct CDR3 sequences, roughly 14% of them seen only once. The TCR comes from a human donor who was either an allogeneic HSCT recipient or a stem cell or donor lymphocyte infusion donor (not recorded which). It is not recorded whose cells these are; they may come from a transplant donor. The V and J genes are TRBV10-1 and TRBJ2-7; 9 positions match TRBD1. Sequences were obtained from blood, either unsorted or a sorted T cell fraction (not recorded which). The CDR3 reads CASSDHGTGTYEQYF. The CDR3 DNA is TGCGCCAGCAGTGACCACGGGACAGGGACCTACGAGCAGTACTTC.